This TCR beta chain comes out of a study of neurological immune-mediated disorders. TCRdb passed the 5' RACE reads through MiXCR, listing each CDR3 protein once. This table has about 50,000 distinct CDR3 sequences, 1.9% appearing once. The CDR3 length is 15 residues. Trimming took 8 bases from V and 7 from J; bases not matched to a gene: 13. Germline CDR1 is MNHNY and CDR2 is SVGAGI (reference sequence). There are many counts of this clonotype. The V gene is TRBV6-6, the J gene TRBJ1-5; TRBD1 matches at 8 bases. Sequenced input: PBMCs. The receptor comes from a middle-aged woman with multiple sclerosis. The DNA for the CDR3 is TGTGCCAGCGGTAACGGCCAGGGGGCAGGACAGCCCCAGCATTTT. Encoded protein: CASGNGQGAGQPQHF.